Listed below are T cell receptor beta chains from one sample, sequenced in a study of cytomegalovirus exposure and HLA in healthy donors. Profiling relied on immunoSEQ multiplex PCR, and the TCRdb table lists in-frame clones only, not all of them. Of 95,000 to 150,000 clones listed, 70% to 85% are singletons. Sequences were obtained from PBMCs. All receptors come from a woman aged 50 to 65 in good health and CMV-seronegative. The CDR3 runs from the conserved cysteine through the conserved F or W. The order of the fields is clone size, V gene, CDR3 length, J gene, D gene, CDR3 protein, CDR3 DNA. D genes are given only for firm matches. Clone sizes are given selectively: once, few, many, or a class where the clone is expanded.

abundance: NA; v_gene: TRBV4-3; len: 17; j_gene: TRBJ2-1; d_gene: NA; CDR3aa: CASSQGFAGGSYNEQFF; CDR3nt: TGCGCCAGCAGCCAGGGTTTCGCGGGTGGCTCCTACAATGAGCAGTTCTTC
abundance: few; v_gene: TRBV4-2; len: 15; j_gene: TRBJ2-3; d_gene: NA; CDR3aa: CASSPEQRWTDTQYF; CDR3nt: TGTGCCAGCAGCCCAGAGCAGAGGTGGACAGATACGCAGTATTTT
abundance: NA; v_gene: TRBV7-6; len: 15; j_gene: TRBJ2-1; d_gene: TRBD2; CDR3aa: CASSLAAGVWNEQFF; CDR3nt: TGTGCCAGCAGCTTAGCGGCGGGAGTTTGGAATGAGCAGTTCTTC
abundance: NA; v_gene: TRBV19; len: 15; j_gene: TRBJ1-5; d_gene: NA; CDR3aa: CASSIMLAGNQPQHF; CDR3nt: TGTGCCAGTAGTATCATGTTGGCGGGCAATCAGCCCCAGCATTTT
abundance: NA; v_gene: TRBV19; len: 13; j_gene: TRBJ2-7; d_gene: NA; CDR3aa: CASSIGGFYEQYF; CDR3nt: TGTGCCAGTAGTATTGGTGGCTTCTACGAGCAGTACTTC
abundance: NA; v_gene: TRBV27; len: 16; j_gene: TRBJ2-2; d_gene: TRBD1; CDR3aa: CASSFYGTGNTGELFF; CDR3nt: TGTGCCAGCAGTTTCTATGGGACAGGGAACACCGGGGAGCTGTTTTTT
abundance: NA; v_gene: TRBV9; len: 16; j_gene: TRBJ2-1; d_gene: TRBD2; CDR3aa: CASSVAGTSWSNEQFF; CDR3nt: TGTGCCAGCAGCGTAGCTGGGACTAGCTGGTCCAATGAGCAGTTCTTC
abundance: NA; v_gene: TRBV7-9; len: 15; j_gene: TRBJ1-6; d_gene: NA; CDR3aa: CASSLFTGFNSPLHF; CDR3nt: TGTGCCAGCAGCTTGTTTACAGGGTTTAATTCACCCCTCCACTTT
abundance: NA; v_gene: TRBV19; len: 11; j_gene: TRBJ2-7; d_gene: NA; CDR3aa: CAVGRGFQQYF; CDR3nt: TGTGCTGTGGGGAGGGGGTTTCAGCAGTACTTC
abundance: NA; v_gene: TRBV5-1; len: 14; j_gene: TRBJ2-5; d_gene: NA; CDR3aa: CASSLVGDQETQYF; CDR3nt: TGCGCCAGCAGCTTGGTTGGAGACCAAGAGACCCAGTACTTC
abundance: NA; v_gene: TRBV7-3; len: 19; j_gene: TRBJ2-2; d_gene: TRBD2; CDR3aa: CASSLFSGLAGVNTGELFF; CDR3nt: TGTGCCAGCAGCTTATTCTCGGGACTAGCGGGAGTGAACACCGGGGAGCTGTTTTTT
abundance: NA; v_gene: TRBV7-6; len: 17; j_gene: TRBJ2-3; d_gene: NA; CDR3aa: CASSLGQQGTFADTQYF; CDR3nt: TGTGCCAGCAGCTTAGGGCAACAGGGAACCTTTGCCGATACGCAGTATTTT
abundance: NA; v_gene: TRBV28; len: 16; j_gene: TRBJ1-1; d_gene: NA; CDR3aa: CASSPRGGAMNTEAFF; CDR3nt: TGTGCCAGCAGTCCCCGCGGTGGGGCTATGAACACTGAAGCTTTCTTT
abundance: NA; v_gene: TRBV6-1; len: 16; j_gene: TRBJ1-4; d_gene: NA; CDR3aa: CASSEYWTGANEKLFF; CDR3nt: TGTGCCAGCAGTGAATATTGGACCGGGGCTAATGAAAAACTGTTTTTT
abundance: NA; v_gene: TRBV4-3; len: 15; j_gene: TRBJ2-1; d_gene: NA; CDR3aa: CASSQGWLAPGQQFF; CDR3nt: TGCGCCAGCAGCCAAGGGTGGCTAGCTCCTGGGCAGCAGTTCTTC
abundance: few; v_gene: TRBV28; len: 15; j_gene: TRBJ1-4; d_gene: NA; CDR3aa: CASSFLAGLDEKLFF; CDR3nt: TGTGCCAGCAGTTTTCTGGCAGGGCTAGATGAAAAACTGTTTTTT
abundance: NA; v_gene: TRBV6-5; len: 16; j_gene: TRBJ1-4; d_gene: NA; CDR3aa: CASSYSLTGVNEKLFF; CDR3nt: TGTGCCAGCAGTTACTCTCTAACAGGAGTGAATGAAAAACTGTTTTTT
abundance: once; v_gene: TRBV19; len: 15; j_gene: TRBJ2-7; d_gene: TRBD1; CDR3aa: CASRIPRDRAYEQYF; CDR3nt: TGTGCCAGTAGAATACCCCGGGACAGGGCATACGAGCAGTACTTC
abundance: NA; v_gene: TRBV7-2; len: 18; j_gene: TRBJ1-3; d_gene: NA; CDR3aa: CASSLVLFPIASGNTIYF; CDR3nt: TGTGCCAGCAGCTTAGTCTTATTTCCTATCGCCTCTGGAAACACCATATATTTT
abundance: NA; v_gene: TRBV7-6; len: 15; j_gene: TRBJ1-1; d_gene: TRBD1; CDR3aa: CASSPGQGALTEAFF; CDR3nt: TGTGCCAGCAGCCCGGGACAGGGGGCGCTTACTGAAGCTTTCTTT
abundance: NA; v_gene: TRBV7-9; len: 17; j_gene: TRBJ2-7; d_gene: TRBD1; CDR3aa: CSSSSYVADRANYEQYF; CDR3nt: TGTTCCAGCAGCTCATATGTGGCGGACAGGGCGAACTACGAGCAGTACTTC
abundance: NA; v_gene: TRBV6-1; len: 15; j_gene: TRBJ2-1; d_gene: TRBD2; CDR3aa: CASSENGAGANEQFF; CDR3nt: TGTGCCAGCAGTGAAAATGGAGCGGGGGCCAATGAGCAGTTCTTC
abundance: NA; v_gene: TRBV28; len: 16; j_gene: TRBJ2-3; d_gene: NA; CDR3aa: CASSSPLRLGTDTQYF; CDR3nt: TGTGCCAGCAGTTCCCCCCTACGACTTGGCACAGATACGCAGTATTTT
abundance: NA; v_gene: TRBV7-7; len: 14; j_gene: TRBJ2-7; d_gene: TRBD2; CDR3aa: CASSPGTSTYEQYF; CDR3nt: TGTGCCAGCAGCCCGGGGACTAGCACCTACGAGCAGTACTTC
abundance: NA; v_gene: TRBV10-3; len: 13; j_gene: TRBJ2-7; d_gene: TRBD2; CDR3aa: CAITSGSQDEQYF; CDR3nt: TGTGCCATCACTAGCGGGAGTCAGGACGAGCAGTACTTC
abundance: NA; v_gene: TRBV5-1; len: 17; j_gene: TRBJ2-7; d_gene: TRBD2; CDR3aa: CASSGLGTSGITYEQYF; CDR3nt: TGCGCCAGCAGCGGCCTTGGGACTAGCGGAATAACGTACGAGCAGTACTTC
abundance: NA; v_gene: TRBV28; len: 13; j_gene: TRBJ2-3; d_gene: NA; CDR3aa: CASRTGITDTQYF; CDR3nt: TGTGCCAGCCGCACAGGGATCACAGATACGCAGTATTTT
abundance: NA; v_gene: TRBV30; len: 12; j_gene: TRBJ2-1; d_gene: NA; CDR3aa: CASGQSYNGQFF; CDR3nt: TGTGCCTCCGGACAGTCCTACAATGGGCAGTTCTTC
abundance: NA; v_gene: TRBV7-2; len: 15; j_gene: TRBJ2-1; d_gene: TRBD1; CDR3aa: CASSLEDRGYNEQFF; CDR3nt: TGTGCCAGCAGCTTGGAGGACAGGGGATACAATGAGCAGTTCTTC
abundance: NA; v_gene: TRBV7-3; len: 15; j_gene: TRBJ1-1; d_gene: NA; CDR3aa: CASSLVLIGAGEAFF; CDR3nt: TGTGCCAGCAGCTTGGTTCTAATTGGTGCGGGGGAAGCTTTCTTT
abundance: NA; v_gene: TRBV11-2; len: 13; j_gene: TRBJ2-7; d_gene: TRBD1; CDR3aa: CASRVTGGYEQYF; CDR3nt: TGTGCCAGCAGGGTTACAGGGGGCTACGAGCAGTACTTC
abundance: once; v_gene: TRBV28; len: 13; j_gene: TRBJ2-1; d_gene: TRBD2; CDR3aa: CASRASGDNEQFF; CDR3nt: TGTGCCAGCAGGGCTAGCGGGGACAATGAGCAGTTCTTC
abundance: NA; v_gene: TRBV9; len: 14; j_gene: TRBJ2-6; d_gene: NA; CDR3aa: CASSVYSGANVLTF; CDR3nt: TGTGCCAGCAGCGTTTACTCTGGGGCCAACGTCCTGACTTTC
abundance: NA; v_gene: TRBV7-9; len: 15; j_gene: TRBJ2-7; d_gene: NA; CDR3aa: CASQGFDKFSYEQYF; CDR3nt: TGTGCCAGCCAGGGGTTTGACAAGTTCTCCTACGAGCAGTACTTC
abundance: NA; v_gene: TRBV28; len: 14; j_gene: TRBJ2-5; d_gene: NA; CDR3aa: CASSKAQGGETQYF; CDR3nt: TGTGCCAGCAGCAAGGCTCAGGGGGGAGAGACCCAGTACTTC
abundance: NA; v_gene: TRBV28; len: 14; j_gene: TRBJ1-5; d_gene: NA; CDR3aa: CASSLPGGLQPQHF; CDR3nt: TGTGCCAGCAGTTTACCGGGGGGGCTTCAGCCCCAGCATTTT
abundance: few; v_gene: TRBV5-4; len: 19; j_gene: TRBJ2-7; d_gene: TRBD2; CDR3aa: CASSSIRTSGMSASYEQYF; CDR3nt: TGTGCCAGCAGCTCGATCCGGACTAGCGGGATGTCGGCGTCCTACGAGCAGTACTTC
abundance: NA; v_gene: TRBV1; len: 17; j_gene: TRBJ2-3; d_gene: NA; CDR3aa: CTSSRWVSGLASDTQYF; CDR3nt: TGCACCAGCAGCCGGTGGGTGAGTGGACTAGCATCAGATACGCAGTATTTT
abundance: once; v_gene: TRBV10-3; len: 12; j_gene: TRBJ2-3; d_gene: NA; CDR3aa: CAISESLDTQYF; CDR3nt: TGTGCCATCAGTGAGTCACTAGATACGCAGTATTTT
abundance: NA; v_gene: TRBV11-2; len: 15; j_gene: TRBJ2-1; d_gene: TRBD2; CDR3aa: CASSSTSGPSNEQFF; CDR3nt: TGTGCCAGCAGCTCTACTAGCGGGCCCTCGAATGAGCAGTTCTTC
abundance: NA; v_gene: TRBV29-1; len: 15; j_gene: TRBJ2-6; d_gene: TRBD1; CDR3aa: CSVGQGAGGANVLTF; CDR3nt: TGCAGCGTTGGACAGGGGGCGGGCGGGGCCAACGTCCTGACTTTC
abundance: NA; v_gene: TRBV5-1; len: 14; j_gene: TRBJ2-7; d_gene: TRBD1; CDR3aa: CASSLGTGIDEQYF; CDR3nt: TGCGCCAGCAGCTTGGGGACAGGGATCGACGAGCAGTACTTC
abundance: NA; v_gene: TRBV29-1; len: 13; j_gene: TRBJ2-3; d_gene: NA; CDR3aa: CSVEGAITDTQYF; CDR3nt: TGCAGCGTTGAAGGTGCGATCACAGATACGCAGTATTTT
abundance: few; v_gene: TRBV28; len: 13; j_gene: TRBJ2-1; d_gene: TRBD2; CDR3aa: CASRPTSGNEQFF; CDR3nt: TGTGCCAGCAGACCGACTAGCGGAAATGAGCAGTTCTTC
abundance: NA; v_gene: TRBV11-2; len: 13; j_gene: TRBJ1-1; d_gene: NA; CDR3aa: CASSVGQSTEAFF; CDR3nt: TGTGCCAGCAGCGTCGGACAGAGCACTGAAGCTTTCTTT
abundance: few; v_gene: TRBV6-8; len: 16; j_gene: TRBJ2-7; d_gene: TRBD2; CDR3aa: CASSCWLAGFFHEQYF; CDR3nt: TGTGCCAGCAGTTGCTGGCTAGCGGGATTTTTCCACGAGCAGTACTTC
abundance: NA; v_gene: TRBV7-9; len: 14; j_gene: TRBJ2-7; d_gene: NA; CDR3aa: CSSSSETGTYEQYF; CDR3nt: TGTTCCAGCAGCTCCGAGACGGGAACCTACGAGCAGTACTTC
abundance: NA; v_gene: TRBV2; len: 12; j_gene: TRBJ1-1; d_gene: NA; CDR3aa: CASSERGAEAFF; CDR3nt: TGTGCCAGCAGTGAACGGGGGGCGGAAGCTTTCTTT
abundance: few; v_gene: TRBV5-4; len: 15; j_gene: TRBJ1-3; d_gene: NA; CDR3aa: CASSLAGVEGNTIYF; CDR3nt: TGTGCCAGCAGCTTGGCAGGGGTGGAAGGAAACACCATATATTTT
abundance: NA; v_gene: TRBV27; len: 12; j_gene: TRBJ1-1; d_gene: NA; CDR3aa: CASSLPSGRAFF; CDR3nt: TGTGCCAGCAGTTTACCCTCAGGGCGAGCTTTCTTT
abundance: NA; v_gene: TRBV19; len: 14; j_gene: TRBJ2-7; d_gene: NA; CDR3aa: CASSRPGPTYEQYF; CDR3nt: TGTGCCAGTAGTCGTCCGGGTCCAACCTACGAGCAGTACTTC
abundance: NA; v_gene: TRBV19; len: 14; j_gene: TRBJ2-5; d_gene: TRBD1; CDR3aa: CASSKNRGGETQYF; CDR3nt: TGTGCCAGTAGTAAAAACAGGGGTGGAGAGACCCAGTACTTC
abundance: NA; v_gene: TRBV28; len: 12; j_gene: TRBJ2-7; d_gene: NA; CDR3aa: CASSFGQSGQYF; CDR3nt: TGTGCCAGCAGTTTCGGACAGTCCGGGCAGTACTTC
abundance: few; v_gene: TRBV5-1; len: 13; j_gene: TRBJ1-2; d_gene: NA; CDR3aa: CASSLGAVDGYTF; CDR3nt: TGCGCCAGCAGCTTGGGGGCAGTCGATGGCTACACCTTC
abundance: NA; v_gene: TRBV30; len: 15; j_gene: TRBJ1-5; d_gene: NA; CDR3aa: CAWSRGRVSNQPQHF; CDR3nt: TGTGCCTGGAGTAGAGGGAGAGTTAGCAATCAGCCCCAGCATTTT
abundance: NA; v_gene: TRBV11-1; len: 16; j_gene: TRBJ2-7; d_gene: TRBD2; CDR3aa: CASSPRTSGSAYEQYF; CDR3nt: TGTGCCAGCAGCCCCAGAACTAGCGGGAGCGCCTACGAGCAGTACTTC
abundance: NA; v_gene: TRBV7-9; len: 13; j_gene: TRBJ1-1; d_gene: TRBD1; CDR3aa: CASSPGQLLGAFF; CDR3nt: TGTGCCAGCAGCCCGGGACAGCTCTTGGGAGCTTTCTTT
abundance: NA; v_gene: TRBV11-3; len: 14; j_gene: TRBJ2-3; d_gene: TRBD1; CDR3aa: CASSSRDSLDTQYF; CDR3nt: TGTGCCAGCAGCTCTCGGGACAGTTTAGATACGCAGTATTTT
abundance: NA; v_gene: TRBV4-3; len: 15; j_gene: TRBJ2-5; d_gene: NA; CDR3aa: CASSPGFSGQETQYF; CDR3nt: TGCGCCAGCAGCCCGGGGTTTAGCGGCCAAGAGACCCAGTACTTC
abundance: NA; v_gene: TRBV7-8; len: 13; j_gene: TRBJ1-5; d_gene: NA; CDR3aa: CASSLTENQPQHF; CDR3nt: TGTGCCAGCAGCTTAACAGAGAATCAGCCCCAGCATTTT